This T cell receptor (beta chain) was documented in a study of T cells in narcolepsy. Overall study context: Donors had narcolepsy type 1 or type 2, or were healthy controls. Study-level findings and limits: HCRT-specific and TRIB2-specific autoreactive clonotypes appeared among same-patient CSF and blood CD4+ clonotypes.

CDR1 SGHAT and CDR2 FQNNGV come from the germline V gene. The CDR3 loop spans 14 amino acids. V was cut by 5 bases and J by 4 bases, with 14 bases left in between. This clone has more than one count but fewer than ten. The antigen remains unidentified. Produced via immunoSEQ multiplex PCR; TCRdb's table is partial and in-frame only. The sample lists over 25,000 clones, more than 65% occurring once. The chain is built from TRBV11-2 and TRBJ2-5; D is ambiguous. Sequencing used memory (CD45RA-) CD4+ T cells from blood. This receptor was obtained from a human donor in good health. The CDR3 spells CASSDGVGSETQYF. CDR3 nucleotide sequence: TGTGCCAGCAGCGACGGAGTGGGGTCAGAGACCCAGTACTTC. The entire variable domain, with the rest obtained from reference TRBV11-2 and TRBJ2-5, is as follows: EAGVAQSPRYKIIEKRQSVAFWCNPISGHATLYWYQQILGQGPKLLIQFQNNGVVDDSQLPKDRFSAERLKGVDSTLKIQPAKLEDSAVYLCASSDGVGSETQYFGPGTRLLVL.